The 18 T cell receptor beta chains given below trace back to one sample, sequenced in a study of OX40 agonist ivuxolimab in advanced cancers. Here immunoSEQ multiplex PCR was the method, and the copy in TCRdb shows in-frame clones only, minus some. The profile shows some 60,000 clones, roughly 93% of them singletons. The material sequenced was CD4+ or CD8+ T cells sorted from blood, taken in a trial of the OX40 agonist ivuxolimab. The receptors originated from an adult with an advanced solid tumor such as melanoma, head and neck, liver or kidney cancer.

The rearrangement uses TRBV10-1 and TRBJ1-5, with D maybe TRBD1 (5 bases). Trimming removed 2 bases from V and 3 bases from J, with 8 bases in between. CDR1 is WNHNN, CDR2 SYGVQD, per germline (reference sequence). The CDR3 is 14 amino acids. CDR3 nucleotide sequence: TGCGCCAGCAGTGAGACAGGTCCCAATCAGCCCCAGCATTTT. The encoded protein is CASSETGPNQPQHF.

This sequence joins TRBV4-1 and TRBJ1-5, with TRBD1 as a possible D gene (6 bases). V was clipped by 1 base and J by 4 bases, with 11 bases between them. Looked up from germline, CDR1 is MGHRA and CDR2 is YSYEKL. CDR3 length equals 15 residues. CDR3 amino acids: CASSQGRGGNQPQHF. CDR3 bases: TGCGCCAGCAGCCAAGGCAGGGGTGGGAATCAGCCCCAGCATTTT.

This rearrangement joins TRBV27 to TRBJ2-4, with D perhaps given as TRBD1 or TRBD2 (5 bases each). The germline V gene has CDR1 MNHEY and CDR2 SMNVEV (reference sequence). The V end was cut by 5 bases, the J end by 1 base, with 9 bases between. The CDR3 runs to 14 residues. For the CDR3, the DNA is TGTGCCAGCAGTCTTGGGGACGCCAAAAACATTCAGTACTTC. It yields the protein CASSLGDAKNIQYF.

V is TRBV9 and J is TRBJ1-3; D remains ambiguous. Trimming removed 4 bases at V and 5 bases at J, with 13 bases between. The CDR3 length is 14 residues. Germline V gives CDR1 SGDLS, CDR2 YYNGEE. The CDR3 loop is CASSSPSGRNTIYF. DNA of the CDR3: TGTGCCAGCAGCTCCCCCTCTGGTCGAAACACCATATATTTT.

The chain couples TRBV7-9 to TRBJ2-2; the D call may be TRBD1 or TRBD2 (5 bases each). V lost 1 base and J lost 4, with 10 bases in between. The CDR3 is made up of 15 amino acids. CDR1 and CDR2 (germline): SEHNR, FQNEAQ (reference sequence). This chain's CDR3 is CASSLGGFGTGELFF. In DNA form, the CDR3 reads TGTGCCAGCAGCTTAGGGGGGTTCGGCACCGGGGAGCTGTTTTTT.

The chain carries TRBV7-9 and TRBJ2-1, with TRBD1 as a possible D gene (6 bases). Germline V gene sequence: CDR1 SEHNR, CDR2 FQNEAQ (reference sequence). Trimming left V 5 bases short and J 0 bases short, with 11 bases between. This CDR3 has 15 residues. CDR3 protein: CASSGGVTSYNEQFF. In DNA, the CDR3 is TGTGCCAGCAGCGGGGGCGTTACCTCCTACAATGAGCAGTTCTTC.

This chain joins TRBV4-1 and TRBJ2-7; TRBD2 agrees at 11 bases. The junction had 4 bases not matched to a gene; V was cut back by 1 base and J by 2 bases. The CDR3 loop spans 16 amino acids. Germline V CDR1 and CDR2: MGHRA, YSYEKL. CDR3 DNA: TGCGCCAGCAGCCAAGGACTAGCGGGATCAACCTACGAGCAGTACTTC. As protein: CASSQGLAGSTYEQYF.

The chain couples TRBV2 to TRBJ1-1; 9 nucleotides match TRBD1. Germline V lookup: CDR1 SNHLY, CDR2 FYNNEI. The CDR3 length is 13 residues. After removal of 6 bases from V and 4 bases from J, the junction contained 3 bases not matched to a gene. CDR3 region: CASRLTGGTEAFF. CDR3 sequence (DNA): TGTGCCAGCAGGTTGACAGGGGGCACTGAAGCTTTCTTT.

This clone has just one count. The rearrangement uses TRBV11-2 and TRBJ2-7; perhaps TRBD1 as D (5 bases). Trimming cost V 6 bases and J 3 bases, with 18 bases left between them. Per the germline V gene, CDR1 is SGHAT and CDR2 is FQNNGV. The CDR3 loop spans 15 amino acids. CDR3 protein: CASRVRRGIGYEQYF. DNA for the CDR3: TGTGCCAGCAGAGTCCGAAGGGGAATTGGCTACGAGCAGTACTTC.

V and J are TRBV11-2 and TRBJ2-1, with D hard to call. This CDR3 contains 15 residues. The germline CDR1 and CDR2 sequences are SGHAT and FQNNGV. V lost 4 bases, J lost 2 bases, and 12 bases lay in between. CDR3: CASSSDLNPYNEQFF. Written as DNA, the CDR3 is TGTGCCAGCAGCTCCGACTTAAACCCCTACAATGAGCAGTTCTTC.

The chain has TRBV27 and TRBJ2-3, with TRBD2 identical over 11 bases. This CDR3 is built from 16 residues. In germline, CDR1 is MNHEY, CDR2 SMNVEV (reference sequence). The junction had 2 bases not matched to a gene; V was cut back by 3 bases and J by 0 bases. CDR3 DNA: TGTGCCAGCAGTTTGGGGACTAGCGGAAGCACAGATACGCAGTATTTT. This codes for CASSLGTSGSTDTQYF.

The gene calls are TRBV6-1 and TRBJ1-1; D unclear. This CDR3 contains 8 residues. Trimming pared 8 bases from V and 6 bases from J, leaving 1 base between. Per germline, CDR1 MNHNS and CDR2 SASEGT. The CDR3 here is CASAEAFF. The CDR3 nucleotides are TGTGCCAGCGCTGAAGCTTTCTTT.

Here the CDR3 reads CASSLGSNQPQHF. The CDR3, as DNA: TGTGCCAGCAGCTTAGGATCCAATCAGCCCCAGCATTTT. The chain is built from TRBV13 and TRBJ1-5; unclear D gene. Germline CDR1 PRHDT, CDR2 FYEKMQ (reference sequence). Trimming pared 0 bases from V and 3 bases from J, leaving 3 bases between. This CDR3 contains 13 residues.

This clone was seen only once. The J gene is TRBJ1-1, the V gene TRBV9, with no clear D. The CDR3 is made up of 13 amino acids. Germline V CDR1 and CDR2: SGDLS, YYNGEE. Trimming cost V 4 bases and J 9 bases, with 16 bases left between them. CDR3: CASSSPGGNQAFF. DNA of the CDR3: TGTGCCAGCAGCTCCCCAGGCGGGAACCAAGCTTTCTTT.

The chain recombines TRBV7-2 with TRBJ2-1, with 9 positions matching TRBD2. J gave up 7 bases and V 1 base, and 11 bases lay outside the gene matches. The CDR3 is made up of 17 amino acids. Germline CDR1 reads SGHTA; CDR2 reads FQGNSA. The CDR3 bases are TGTGCCAGCAGCTTAGTCTTGGCGGGAGGGCCCGGGAATGAGCAGTTCTTC. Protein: CASSLVLAGGPGNEQFF.

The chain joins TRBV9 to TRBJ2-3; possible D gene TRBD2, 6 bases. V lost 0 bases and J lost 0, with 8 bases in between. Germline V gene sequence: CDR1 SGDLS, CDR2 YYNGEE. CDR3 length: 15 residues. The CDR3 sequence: CASSVAGTSTDTQYF. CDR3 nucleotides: TGTGCCAGCAGCGTAGCTGGGACTAGCACAGATACGCAGTATTTT.

Written as DNA, the CDR3 is TGTGCCAGCAGCTACGTCCCGGACAGGGCCCGGGGACAGCAGTACTTC. Translated: CASSYVPDRARGQQYF. This chain connects TRBV11-2 to TRBJ2-7; 8 bases are a match to TRBD1. This CDR3 spans 16 amino acids. J gave up 8 bases and V 4 bases, and 16 bases lay outside the gene matches. The germline gives CDR1 SGHAT, CDR2 FQNNGV. Based on the CDR3 plus reference TRBV11-2 and TRBJ2-7, the full variable domain is EAGVAQSPRYKIIEKRQSVAFWCNPISGHATLYWYQQILGQGPKLLIQFQNNGVVDDSQLPKDRFSAERLKGVDSTLKIQPAKLEDSAVYLCASSYVPDRARGQQYFGPGTRLTVT.

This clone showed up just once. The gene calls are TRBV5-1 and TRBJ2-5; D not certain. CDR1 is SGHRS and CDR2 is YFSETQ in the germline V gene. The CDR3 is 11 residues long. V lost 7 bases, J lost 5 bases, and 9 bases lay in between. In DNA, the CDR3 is TGCGCCAGCGGCTGGAGCGAGACCCAGTACTTC. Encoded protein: CASGWSETQYF.